A selection of T cell receptor beta chains follows, all from one sample in a study of T cells in Graves' hyperthyroidism and ophthalmopathy. Via MiXCR, TCRdb re-called the multiplex PCR reads, giving one row per CDR3 protein. This table has nearly 600,000 distinct CDR3 sequences, roughly 13% appearing once. Sequencing was performed on blood. All receptors derive from a woman aged 30 to 39 with Graves' hyperthyroidism that later progressed to Graves' ophthalmopathy. CDR3s include the opening cysteine and the closing phenylalanine or tryptophan. A D gene is named only where the DNA matches it firmly. The size field is filled for only some rows; it gives once, few, many or a size class.

TRBV5-1	NA	TRBJ2-1	NA	CASSWRDNSYNEQFF	TGCGCCAGCAGCTGGCGGGACAACTCCTACAATGAGCAGTTCTTC
TRBV28	many	TRBJ1-5	NA	CASSYGRQSYSNQPQHF	TGTGCCAGCAGTTATGGTCGACAGAGCTATAGCAATCAGCCCCAGCATTTT
TRBV2	many	TRBJ2-7	NA	CASSPLWVRVSEQYF	TGTGCCAGCAGCCCCCTGTGGGTTAGGGTAAGCGAGCAGTACTTC
TRBV12-3/TRBV12-4	many	TRBJ1-6	NA	CASSTDGINSPLHF	TGTGCCAGCAGCACCGACGGGATTAATTCACCCCTCCACTTT
TRBV12-3/TRBV12-4	many	TRBJ2-4	NA	CASSTRPDFTNIQYF	TGTGCCAGCAGTACTCGACCGGACTTCACAAACATTCAGTACTTC
TRBV19	many	TRBJ2-2	TRBD1	CASITGGAALNTGELFF	TGTGCCAGTATTACAGGGGGCGCCGCTCTGAACACCGGGGAGCTGTTTTTT
TRBV7-9	NA	TRBJ2-7	TRBD1	CASSLEGALHEQYF	TGTGCCAGCAGTTTAGAGGGGGCCCTCCACGAGCAGTACTTC
TRBV11-2	many	TRBJ2-5	NA	CASSLVTPRETQYF	TGTGCCAGCAGCTTAGTAACCCCTCGGGAGACCCAGTACTTC
TRBV6-1	many	TRBJ1-2	NA	CASSPPILYGYTF	TGTGCCAGCAGCCCCCCCATACTATATGGCTACACCTTC
TRBV6-1	many	TRBJ2-1	TRBD2	CASSRGLAAPRDEQFF	TGTGCCAGCAGTCGCGGACTAGCGGCCCCTAGAGATGAGCAGTTCTTC
TRBV9	many	TRBJ2-5	TRBD1	CASSFRDREETQYF	TGTGCCAGCAGCTTCCGGGACAGGGAGGAGACCCAGTACTTC
TRBV5-8	many	TRBJ2-7	NA	CASSPVGGLGYEQYF	TGTGCCAGCAGCCCGGTGGGGGGCCTCGGTTACGAGCAGTACTTC
TRBV6-2/TRBV6-3	NA	TRBJ1-1	NA	CASKSGRRAFF	TGTGCCAGCAAGTCGGGGCGGCGTGCTTTCTTT
TRBV6-2/TRBV6-3	many	TRBJ1-4	NA	CASSYGANNEKLFF	TGTGCCAGCAGTTATGGTGCGAACAATGAAAAACTGTTTTTT
TRBV3-1	many	TRBJ1-2	NA	CASSPDRRYGYTF	TGTGCCAGCAGCCCGGACAGACGCTATGGCTACACCTTC
TRBV7-3	many	TRBJ1-1	NA	CATKQAPSMNTEAFF	TGTGCCACTAAACAGGCGCCAAGCATGAACACTGAAGCTTTCTTT
TRBV29-1	NA	TRBJ2-7	NA	CSVETDPKDYEQYF	TGCAGCGTTGAGACGGACCCTAAAGACTACGAGCAGTACTTC
TRBV7-9	many	TRBJ2-2	TRBD2	CASSRLAGQSTGELFF	TGTGCCAGCAGCCGACTAGCGGGACAATCGACCGGGGAGCTGTTTTTT
TRBV27	NA	TRBJ2-3	NA	CAVLGTDTQYF	TGTGCTGTTCTAGGCACAGATACGCAGTATTTT
TRBV12-3/TRBV12-4	many	TRBJ2-5	TRBD2	CASSFGGGDVGETQYF	TGTGCCAGCAGTTTCGGCGGGGGAGATGTAGGAGAGACCCAGTACTTC
TRBV29-1	NA	TRBJ1-5	NA	CSVALGFGNQPQHF	TGCAGCGTTGCCTTGGGATTCGGGAATCAGCCCCAGCATTTT
TRBV29-1	few	TRBJ1-2	NA	CSVELTSGLYGYTF	TGCAGCGTTGAACTGACGAGTGGGCTCTATGGCTACACCTTC
TRBV19	few	TRBJ2-7	NA	CASSISARGEQYF	TGTGCCAGTAGTATAAGTGCTCGGGGCGAGCAGTACTTC
TRBV19	many	TRBJ1-1	TRBD1	CASSLFFQGQGGMGTEAFF	TGTGCCAGTAGTCTCTTTTTTCAAGGACAGGGAGGGATGGGCACTGAAGCTTTCTTT
TRBV2	many	TRBJ2-7	TRBD2	CASIGLAGAEQYF	TGTGCCAGCATCGGACTAGCGGGAGCCGAGCAGTACTTC
TRBV18	many	TRBJ2-5	NA	CASSPLTAIRPNAETQYF	TGTGCCAGCTCACCACTGACTGCAATCAGACCCAATGCGGAGACCCAGTACTTC
TRBV6-2/TRBV6-3	many	TRBJ1-5	NA	CASSPIQGRGNQPQHF	TGTGCCAGCAGTCCAATCCAGGGGCGAGGCAATCAGCCCCAGCATTTT
TRBV7-2	many	TRBJ1-2	NA	CASSFVSGARGYTF	TGTGCCAGCAGCTTTGTCTCGGGGGCGCGTGGCTACACCTTC
TRBV30	many	TRBJ2-7	NA	CAWSLRYEQYF	TGTGCCTGGAGTCTTCGCTACGAGCAGTACTTC
TRBV10-3	NA	TRBJ1-1	TRBD1	CAAGQGAEAFF	TGTGCCGCAGGACAGGGGGCTGAAGCTTTCTTT
TRBV2	many	TRBJ2-7	NA	CASRMESSYEQYF	TGTGCCAGCAGGATGGAGAGCTCCTACGAGCAGTACTTC
TRBV28	NA	TRBJ2-2	NA	CASRTGSGNTGELFF	TGTGCCAGTCGGACTGGCTCGGGGAACACCGGGGAGCTGTTTTTT
TRBV27	many	TRBJ1-1	NA	CASSPWERSNTEAFF	TGTGCCAGCAGTCCCTGGGAACGGTCGAACACTGAAGCTTTCTTT
TRBV30	many	TRBJ2-1	TRBD2	CAWSGRPHNEQFF	TGTGCCTGGAGCGGGAGGCCCCACAATGAGCAGTTCTTC
TRBV3-1	few	TRBJ1-3	TRBD1	CASSHRDREDRNTIYF	TGTGCCAGCAGTCACCGAGACAGGGAGGATAGAAACACCATATATTTT
TRBV3-1	few	TRBJ2-7	NA	CASRERGGSYEQYF	TGTGCCAGCAGAGAACGTGGGGGCTCCTACGAGCAGTACTTC
TRBV13	many	TRBJ1-2	NA	CASSLGRGRINYGYTF	TGTGCCAGCAGCTTAGGCAGGGGACGGATAAACTATGGCTACACCTTC
TRBV9	NA	TRBJ2-5	TRBD2	CASSVGASGRGGTQYF	TGTGCCAGCAGCGTAGGGGCTAGCGGGAGGGGAGGGACCCAGTACTTC
TRBV19	many	TRBJ1-6	TRBD1	CASSPRDRGPNSPLHF	TGTGCCAGTAGTCCTCGGGACAGGGGGCCTAATTCACCCCTCCACTTT
TRBV5-1	many	TRBJ2-7	NA	CASRGLGRRSYEQYF	TGCGCCAGCAGGGGTTTAGGACGGAGGTCCTACGAGCAGTACTTC
TRBV4-1	NA	TRBJ2-1	NA	CASSQDRRGGTYNEQFF	TGCGCCAGCAGCCAAGATCGGAGGGGCGGAACCTACAATGAGCAGTTCTTC
TRBV7-9	few	TRBJ2-3	NA	CASSVTELADTQYF	TGTGCCAGCAGCGTAACAGAACTCGCAGATACGCAGTATTTT
TRBV30	many	TRBJ1-1	NA	CAWMGDTEAFF	TGTGCCTGGATGGGTGACACTGAAGCTTTCTTT
TRBV29-1	many	TRBJ2-5	TRBD2	CSVEAAGAETQYF	TGCAGCGTTGAGGCGGCGGGAGCTGAGACCCAGTACTTC
TRBV14	many	TRBJ2-5	TRBD2	CASSQASGSGWQETQYF	TGTGCCAGCAGCCAAGCTAGCGGGAGCGGGTGGCAAGAGACCCAGTACTTC
TRBV2	NA	TRBJ1-2	TRBD1	CALPQGAPGYGYTF	TGTGCCCTACCCCAGGGGGCGCCAGGCTATGGCTACACCTTC
TRBV18	NA	TRBJ2-6	NA	CASSPRAENSGANVLTF	TGTGCCAGCTCACCAAGGGCAGAGAACTCTGGGGCCAACGTCCTGACTTTC
TRBV12-3/TRBV12-4	many	TRBJ2-7	NA	CASSFRKTYEQYF	TGTGCCAGCAGTTTTCGGAAGACCTACGAGCAGTACTTC
TRBV5-1	NA	TRBJ2-1	TRBD2	CASSPLAGTSGGGEQFF	TGCGCCAGCAGCCCCCTAGCGGGGACTAGCGGAGGGGGTGAGCAGTTCTTC
TRBV13	NA	TRBJ2-1	TRBD2	CTTGLADYNEQFF	TGTACCACCGGACTAGCGGATTACAATGAGCAGTTCTTC
TRBV3-1	many	TRBJ2-3	NA	CASSQDPTHTDTQYF	TGTGCCAGCAGCCAAGATCCTACCCACACAGATACGCAGTATTTT
TRBV7-3	NA	TRBJ2-1	NA	CASSLRSGVGNGNNEQFF	TGTGCCAGCAGCTTACGCTCCGGTGTCGGGAATGGGAACAATGAGCAGTTCTTC
TRBV12-3/TRBV12-4	many	TRBJ2-7	TRBD2	CASSPAGLSYEQYF	TGTGCCAGCAGCCCAGCGGGGCTCTCCTACGAGCAGTACTTC